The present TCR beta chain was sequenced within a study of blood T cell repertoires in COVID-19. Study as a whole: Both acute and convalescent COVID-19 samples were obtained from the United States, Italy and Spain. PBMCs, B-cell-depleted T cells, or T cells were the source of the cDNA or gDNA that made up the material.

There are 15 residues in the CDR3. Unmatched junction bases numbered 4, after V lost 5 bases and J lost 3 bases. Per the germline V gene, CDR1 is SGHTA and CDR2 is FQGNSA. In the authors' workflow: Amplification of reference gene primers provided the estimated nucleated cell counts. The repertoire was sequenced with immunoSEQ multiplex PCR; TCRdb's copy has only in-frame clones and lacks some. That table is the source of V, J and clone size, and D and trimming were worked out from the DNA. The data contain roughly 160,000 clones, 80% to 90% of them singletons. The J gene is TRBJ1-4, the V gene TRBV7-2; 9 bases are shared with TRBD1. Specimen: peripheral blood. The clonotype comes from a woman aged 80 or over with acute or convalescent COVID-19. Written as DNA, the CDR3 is TGTGCCAGCAGCCTTGGACAGGGGCCTAATGAAAAACTGTTTTTT. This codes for CASSLGQGPNEKLFF.